The entry that follows covers one T cell receptor beta chain sequence. The antigen is not known. The PCR used 60 Vbeta and 13 Jbeta primers. Assay used: immunoSEQ multiplex PCR; TCRdb lists only in-frame clones, some missing. The data show about 94,000 clones, about three quarters seen once. These data originate in a study of cytomegalovirus exposure and HLA in healthy donors. The study, taken as a whole, reports: A few chains tied to CMV proved CMV antigen-specific in vitro. The availability of immune exposure information extended only to CMV serostatus. Later analysis suggested links between common viral pathogens and several top significant clusters. Despite most TCR sequences being rare, some public TCRs occurred in many donors.

Germline CDR1 is SEHNR and CDR2 is FQNEAQ (reference sequence). The CDR3 contains 19 residues. Unmatched junction bases numbered 16, after V lost 5 bases and J lost 3 bases. V is TRBV7-9 and J is TRBJ2-1, with 10 positions matching TRBD1. The TCR originated in a man in his forties in good health and CMV-seropositive. What was sequenced was PBMCs. The CDR3 region is CASSDPGQGIPGVYNEQFF. For the CDR3, the DNA is TGTGCCAGCAGCGACCCGGGACAGGGGATCCCCGGCGTCTACAATGAGCAGTTCTTC.